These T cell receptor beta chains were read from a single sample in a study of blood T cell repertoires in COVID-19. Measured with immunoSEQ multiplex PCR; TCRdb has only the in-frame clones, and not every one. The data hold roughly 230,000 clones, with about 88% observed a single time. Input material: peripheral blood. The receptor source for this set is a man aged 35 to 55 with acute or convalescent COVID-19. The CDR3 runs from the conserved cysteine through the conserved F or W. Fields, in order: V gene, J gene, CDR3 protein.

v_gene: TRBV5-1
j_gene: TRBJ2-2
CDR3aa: CASSPRPGGSNTGELFF

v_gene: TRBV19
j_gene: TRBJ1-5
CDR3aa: CASRGWQGDQPQHF

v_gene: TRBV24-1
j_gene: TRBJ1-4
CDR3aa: CATSEAGGSEKLFF

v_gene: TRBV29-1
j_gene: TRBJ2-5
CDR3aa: CSGDQESSGTQYF

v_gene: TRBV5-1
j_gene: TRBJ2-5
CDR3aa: CASSETGIMETQYF

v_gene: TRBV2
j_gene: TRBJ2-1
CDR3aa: CASSEKGQGFYNEQFF

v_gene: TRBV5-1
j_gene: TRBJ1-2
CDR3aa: CASSSGQTNYGYTF

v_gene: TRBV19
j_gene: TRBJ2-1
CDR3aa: CASSTRGTPNEQFF

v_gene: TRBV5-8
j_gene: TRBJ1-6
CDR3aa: CASSLDNQGGSYNSPLHF

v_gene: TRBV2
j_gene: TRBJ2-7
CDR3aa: CALTGHWGDEQYF

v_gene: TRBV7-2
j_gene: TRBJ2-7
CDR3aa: CASSEGGLISYEQYF

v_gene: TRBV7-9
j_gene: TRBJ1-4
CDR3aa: CASSLGQGNEKLFF

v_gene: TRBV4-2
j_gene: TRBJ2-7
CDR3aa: CASSSPSGGPYEQYF

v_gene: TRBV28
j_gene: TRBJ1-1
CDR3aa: CASSQLGGGIDTEAFF

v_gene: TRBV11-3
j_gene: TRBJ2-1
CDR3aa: CASSSAGGRNNEQFF

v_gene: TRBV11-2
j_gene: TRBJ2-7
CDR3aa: CASSSDGGYEQYF

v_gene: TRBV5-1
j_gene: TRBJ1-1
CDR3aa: CASSVRQPNTEAFF

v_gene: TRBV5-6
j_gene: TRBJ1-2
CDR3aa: CASSSIEWAGYGYTF

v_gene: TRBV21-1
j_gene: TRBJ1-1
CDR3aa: CASSKVEGLNTEAFF

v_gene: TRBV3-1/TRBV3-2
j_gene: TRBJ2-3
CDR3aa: CASSPGTSGGAVDTQYF

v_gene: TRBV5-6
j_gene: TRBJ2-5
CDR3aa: CASSSRSETQYF

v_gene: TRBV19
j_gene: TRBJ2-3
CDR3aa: CASSPIRQRGTDTQYF

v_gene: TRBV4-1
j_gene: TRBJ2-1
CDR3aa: CASSQVLGGHSSYNEQFF

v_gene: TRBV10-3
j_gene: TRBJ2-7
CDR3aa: CAISAGTSGGVDEQYF

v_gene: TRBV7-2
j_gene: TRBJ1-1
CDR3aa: CASSGPRGLGTEAFF

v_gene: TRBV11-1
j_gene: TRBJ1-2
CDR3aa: CASSPSGGRRGYTF

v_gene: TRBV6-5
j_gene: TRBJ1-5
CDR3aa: CASRTSQAGNQPQHF

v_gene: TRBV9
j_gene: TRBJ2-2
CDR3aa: CASSPRDRSTGELFF

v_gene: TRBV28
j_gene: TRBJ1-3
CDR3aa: CASSPPGSSGNTIYF

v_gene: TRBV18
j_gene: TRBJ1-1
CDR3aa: CASSPYRDTEAFF

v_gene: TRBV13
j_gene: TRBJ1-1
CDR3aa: CASIQGTSEAFF

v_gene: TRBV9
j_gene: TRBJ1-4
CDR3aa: CASSVGGGTVNEKLFF

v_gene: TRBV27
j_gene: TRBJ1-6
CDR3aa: CASSLGGGNSPLHF

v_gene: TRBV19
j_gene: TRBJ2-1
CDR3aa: CASSPLNGGVYNEQFF

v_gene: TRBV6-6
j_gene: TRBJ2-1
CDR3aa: CASSSVAGGYGEQFF

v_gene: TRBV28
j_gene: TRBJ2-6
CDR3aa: CACGTGGAGANVLTF

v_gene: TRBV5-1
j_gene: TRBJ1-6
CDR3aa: CASSWGPGQNSPLHF

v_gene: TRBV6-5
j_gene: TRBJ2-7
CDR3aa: CASSYREGSDEQYF

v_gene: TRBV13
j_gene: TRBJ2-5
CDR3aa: CASSTTQGIETQYF

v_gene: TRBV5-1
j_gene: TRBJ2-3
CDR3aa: CASSLQGAYTDTQYF

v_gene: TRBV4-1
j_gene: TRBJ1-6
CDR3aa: CASSRPSRNSPLHF

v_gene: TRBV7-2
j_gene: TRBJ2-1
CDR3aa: CASSTRTSGGNNEQFF

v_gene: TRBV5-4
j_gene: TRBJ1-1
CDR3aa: CASTEGSNTEAFF

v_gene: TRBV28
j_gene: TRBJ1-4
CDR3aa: CASSLTDSTNEKLFF

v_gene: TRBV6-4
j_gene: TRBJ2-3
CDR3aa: CASSVTQGARDTQYF

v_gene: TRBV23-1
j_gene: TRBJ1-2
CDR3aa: CASGPTPIGNYGYTF

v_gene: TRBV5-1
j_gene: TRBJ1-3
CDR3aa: CASSLDRGPGNTIYF

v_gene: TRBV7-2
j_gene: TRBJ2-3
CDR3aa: CASTSDLRGDTDTQYF

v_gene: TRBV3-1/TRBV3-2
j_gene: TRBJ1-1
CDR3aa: CASSSGQKSTEAFF

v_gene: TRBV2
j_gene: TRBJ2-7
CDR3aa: CASVKGSGESYEQYF